The clone carrying this T cell receptor (beta chain) has a single count. The antigen is not known. This record comes from a study of T cells after yellow fever vaccination. Study in general: SMART-Seq v4 Ultra Low Input prepared libraries from low-cell fractions.

General study points: Detected again after the booster were most primary-vaccination clones, at nearly 97% CD4 and 80% to 90% CD8. Some clonotypes were seen in both the CD4 and the CD8 compartments. These made up a small share and likely arose from convergent recombination.

Trimming shortened V by 0 bases and J by 3 bases, and 5 bases separated the two germline ends. Germline assignment: CDR1 LGHDT and CDR2 YNNKEL (reference sequence). The CDR3 runs 13 residues. Researchers made TCR cDNA using 5'RACE template switching, and this step added a universal primer site and UMIs. Via MiXCR, TCRdb re-called the 5' RACE reads, giving one row per CDR3 protein. The sample shows approximately 120,000 distinct CDR3 sequences, around 15% of them seen only once. The origin of this receptor is a man younger than 30 who received the YFV17D yellow fever vaccine. This specimen was CD8+ T cells sorted from PBMCs, taken 5 days after the yellow fever booster vaccination. The rearrangement joins TRBV3-1 to TRBJ1-1; D is ambiguous. CDR3 in DNA: TGTGCCAGCAGCCAAGACTCGGACACTGAAGCTTTCTTT. This encodes CASSQDSDTEAFF. The variable domain in full, completed from reference TRBV3-1 and TRBJ1-1, reads DTAVSQTPKYLVTQMGNDKSIKCEQNLGHDTMYWYKQDSKKFLKIMFSYNNKELIINETVPNRFSPKSPDKAHLNLHINSLELGDSAVYFCASSQDSDTEAFFGQGTRLTVV.